This T cell receptor (beta chain) emerged from a study of beta chain features in type 1 diabetes. Study-wide results and caveats: Within each of all four CD4+ subsets, Type 1 diabetes patients had TCRB CDR3s that were moderately but significantly shorter. Patients' naive, central memory and regulatory TCRB repertoires appeared more alike than those of healthy donors.

Sequenced material consisted of expressed TCRB transcripts (all of the isolated RNA was reverse transcribed). The data were produced by immunoSEQ multiplex PCR, yet TCRdb's version contains in-frame clones alone and is incomplete. The sample includes a few hundred thousand clones, roughly 13% seen only once; the top ten take about 0.016%. Only a few counts were recorded for this clone. The antigen remains unidentified. Purity exceeded 98% in all sorted populations. V trimming: 8 bases; J trimming: 6 bases; junction bases outside the gene matches: 7. This CDR3 contains 13 residues. CDR1 SNHLY and CDR2 FYNNEI come from the germline V gene.

The specimen sequenced was naive CD4+ T cells from blood. The receptor was isolated from a woman under 30 with type 1 diabetes. This chain connects TRBV2 to TRBJ2-4; 7 positions agree with TRBD2. CDR3 sequence reads: CASVWTRVNIQYF. CDR3 in DNA: TGTGCCAGCGTATGGACTAGAGTAAACATTCAGTACTTC. Looking up the rest from reference TRBV2 and TRBJ2-4 gives the full variable domain: EPEVTQTPSHQVTQMGQEVILRCVPISNHLYFYWYRQILGQKVEFLVSFYNNEISEKSEIFDDQFSVERPDGSNFTLKIRSTKLEDSAMYFCASVWTRVNIQYFGAGTRLSVL.